The clone carrying this TCR beta chain was observed a few times. Its antigen is not identified. Amplification used 60 Vbeta primers and 13 Jbeta primers. In the authors' workflow: Around 9.9 million shared chains were among the about 80 million unique TCR beta chains that a later analysis counted. Sequencing used immunoSEQ multiplex PCR; TCRdb keeps in-frame clones, though not all of them. That table is the source of V, J and clone size, and D and trimming were worked out from the DNA. The table records under 200,000 clones, roughly 13% of them present only once. The entry originates in a study of cytomegalovirus exposure and HLA in healthy donors. General study points: CMV serostatus alone was available as immune exposure information. TCR beta V- and J-gene trimming was later associated with a missense DCLRE1C variant. Presence/absence analyses supposed approximately even sequencing depth among donors.

CDR3 size: 14 residues. The germline CDR1 and CDR2 sequences are SEHNR and FQNEAQ (reference sequence). The ends lost 4 bases at V and 4 bases at J; junction bases unmatched: 3. Sample: PBMCs. The origin of this receptor is a man aged 50 to 59 in good health and CMV-seropositive. The chain uses TRBV7-9 and TRBJ1-4, with 7 positions matching TRBD1. The CDR3 reads CASSSRDSNEKLFF. CDR3 coding DNA: TGTGCCAGCAGCTCCCGGGACAGTAATGAAAAACTGTTTTTT. The full variable domain, with the rest looked up from reference TRBV7-9 and TRBJ1-4, is DTGVSQNPRHKITKRGQNVTFRCDPISEHNRLYWYRQTLGQGPEFLTYFQNEAQLEKSRLLSDRFSAERPKGSFSTLEIQRTEQGDSAMYLCASSSRDSNEKLFFGSGTQLSVL.